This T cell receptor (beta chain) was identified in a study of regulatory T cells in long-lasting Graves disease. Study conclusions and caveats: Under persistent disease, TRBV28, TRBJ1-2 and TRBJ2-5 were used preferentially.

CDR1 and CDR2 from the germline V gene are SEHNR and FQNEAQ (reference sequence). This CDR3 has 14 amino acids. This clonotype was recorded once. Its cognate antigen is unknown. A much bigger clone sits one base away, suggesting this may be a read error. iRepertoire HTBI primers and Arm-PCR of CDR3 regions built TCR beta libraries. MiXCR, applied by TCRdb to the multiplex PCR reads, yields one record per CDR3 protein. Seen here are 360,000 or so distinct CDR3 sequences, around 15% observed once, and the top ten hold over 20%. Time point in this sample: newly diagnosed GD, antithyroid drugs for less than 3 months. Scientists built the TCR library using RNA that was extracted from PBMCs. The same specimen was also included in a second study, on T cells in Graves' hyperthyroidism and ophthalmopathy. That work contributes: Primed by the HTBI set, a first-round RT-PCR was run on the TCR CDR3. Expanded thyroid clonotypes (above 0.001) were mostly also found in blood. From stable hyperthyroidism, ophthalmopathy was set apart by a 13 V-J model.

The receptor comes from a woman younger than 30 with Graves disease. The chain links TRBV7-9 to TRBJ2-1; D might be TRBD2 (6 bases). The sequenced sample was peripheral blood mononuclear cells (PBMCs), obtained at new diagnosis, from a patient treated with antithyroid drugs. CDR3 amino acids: CASSSGEGVNEQLF. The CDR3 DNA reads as TGTGCCAGCAGCTCGGGGGAAGGGGTCAATGAGCAGCTCTTC.